A single count supports the clone carrying this T cell receptor (beta chain). This sample was taken from a study of CD8+ T cells in alopecia areata. The treatment was: oral pan-JAK inhibitor, 5-10 mg twice daily. Once RNA had been extracted, it was reverse transcribed into cDNA to act as the sequencing template. The assay was immunoSEQ multiplex PCR, and TCRdb's table has in-frame clones only and misses some. The table includes about 160,000 clones, 65% detected once. In germline, CDR1 is GTSNPN, CDR2 SVGIG (reference sequence). The V gene end was trimmed by 7 bases and the J gene end by 5 bases; junction bases not matched to a gene: 7. This CDR3 comprises 13 residues.

The source was CD4+ T cells sorted from blood, collected at week 4, from a patient treated with tofacitinib. The V and J genes are TRBV30 and TRBJ2-1, with 8 bases matching TRBD2. The TCR comes from a human donor with alopecia areata. CDR3 bases: TGTGCCTCCTCCTCGGGGGGGGACAATGAGCAGTTCTTC. Translated: CASSSGGDNEQFF.